The 25 T cell receptor beta chains below come from one sample, sequenced in a study of T cells after yellow fever vaccination. TCRdb called the 5' RACE reads again in MiXCR, with one record for every CDR3 protein. This sample has 150,000 to 200,000 distinct CDR3 sequences, with over 7% found just once. This material consisted of CD8+ T cells sorted from PBMCs, taken 45 days after the yellow fever booster vaccination. The receptors come from a man in his late teens or twenties who received the YFV17D yellow fever vaccine.

The chain uses TRBV5-5 and TRBJ1-1; no clear D gene. Germline CDR1 reads SGHKS; CDR2 reads YYEKEE (reference sequence). The CDR3 runs to 13 residues. V was trimmed by 0 bases and J by 11 bases, leaving 14 bases between them. CDR3 DNA sequence: TGTGCCAGCAGCTTGGAGGGTCCACCTCTGGCTTTCTTT. This encodes CASSLEGPPLAFF.

CDR3 bases: TGCAGCGTGTCAGACAGGCGCACCGGGGAGCTGTTTTTT. Protein: CSVSDRRTGELFF. The J gene is TRBJ2-2, the V gene TRBV29-1, with D tentatively TRBD1 (6 bases). V was shortened by 6 bases and J by 4 bases, with 12 bases between the two germline ends. The CDR3 length is 13 residues. CDR1 SQVTM and CDR2 ANQGSEA come from the germline V gene.

The V call is TRBV9, the J call TRBJ2-3, with no clear D. This CDR3 contains 14 residues. CDR1 and CDR2 (germline): SGDLS, YYNGEE. The germline V and J ends were trimmed by 3 bases and 7 bases, with 15 bases remaining between them. CDR3 sequence: CASSAPIGGNTQYF. The DNA for the CDR3 is TGTGCCAGCAGCGCCCCGATAGGCGGAAATACGCAGTATTTT.

The table lists this clonotype with a few counts. The chain combines TRBV29-1 with TRBJ2-7, with 7 nucleotides matching TRBD1. The CDR3 sequence is 14 residues long. The V gene end was trimmed by 0 bases and the J gene end by 2 bases; junction bases not matched to a gene: 4. Germline CDR1 reads SQVTM; CDR2 reads ANQGSEA. DNA of the CDR3: TGCAGCGTTGAAGAGGGACAGAACACCTACGAGCAGTACTTC. Translating gives CSVEEGQNTYEQYF.

This clonotype has just a few counts. The V and J genes are TRBV7-9 and TRBJ2-7; TRBD1 matches 7 bases. The V gene's germline CDR1 is SEHNR and CDR2 FQNEAQ (reference sequence). Germline trimming cut 0 bases from V and 0 bases from J; bases unmatched to any gene: 11. The CDR3 contains 18 residues. The CDR3 nucleotides read TGTGCCAGCAGCTTAGCGCAGGGGTCGGGACAGCGCTCCTACGAGCAGTACGTC. Amino acid sequence: CASSLAQGSGQRSYEQYV.

The V gene is TRBV4-1, the J gene TRBJ1-5; no firm D call. This CDR3 region has 13 residues. In germline, CDR1 is MGHRA, CDR2 YSYEKL. V was shortened by 0 bases and J by 8 bases, with 8 bases between the two germline ends. The CDR3 nucleotides are TGCGCCAGCAGCCAAGATCCGAAGGAGCCCCAGCATTTT. Translated, it gives CASSQDPKEPQHF.

V usage is TRBV4-1 and J usage is TRBJ1-5; D possibly corresponds to TRBD1 (6 bases). The ends were cut back, 5 bases at V and 1 base at J, with 12 bases in the middle. Germline V gene data show CDR1 as MGHRA and CDR2 as YSYEKL. CDR3 length: 15 residues. The CDR3 reads CASSTRTESNQPQHF. CDR3 nucleotides: TGCGCCAGCAGCACACGGACAGAGAGCAATCAGCCCCAGCATTTT.

This clonotype has only a few counts. V gene TRBV18 combines with J gene TRBJ1-1; D uncertain. The V end was cut by 8 bases, the J end by 5 bases, with 12 bases between. Germline CDR1 KGHSH, CDR2 LQKENI. CDR3 size: 12 residues. The CDR3 spells CASLKGGTEAFF. CDR3 nucleotides: TGTGCCAGCCTAAAGGGCGGGACTGAAGCTTTCTTT.

The J gene is TRBJ2-2, the V gene TRBV7-9; the D is unclear. The V end was cut by 4 bases, the J end by 7 bases, with 16 bases between. The CDR3 contains 15 residues. CDR1 and CDR2 (germline): SEHNR, FQNEAQ (reference sequence). DNA of the CDR3: TGTGCCAGCAGCTCCTCTAACCCCGGGCTCGGGGAGCTGTTTTTT. Its protein is CASSSSNPGLGELFF.

This chain links TRBV10-3 with TRBJ2-1; D is possibly TRBD2 (6 bases). Trimming cost V 0 bases and J 0 bases, with 6 bases left between them. This CDR3 comprises 15 residues. Germline CDR1 is ENHRY and CDR2 is SYGVKD. CDR3 in DNA: TGTGCCATCAGTGAGTCTAGCGGCTCCTACAATGAGCAGTTCTTC. Its translation: CAISESSGSYNEQFF.

This chain uses TRBV6-5 with TRBJ2-6; D is perhaps TRBD2 (6 bases). Germline V CDR1 and CDR2: MNHEY, SVGAGI. This CDR3 comprises 18 residues. V lost 5 bases and J lost 4, with 21 bases in between. Here the CDR3 DNA reads TGTGCCAGCAGTAATTCCGGGGGTATCTCTGTAGGGGCCAACGTCCTGACTTTC. Its translation is CASSNSGGISVGANVLTF.

This clonotype was recorded a few times. The chain combines TRBV5-6 with TRBJ1-2; TRBD1 matches at 7 bases. CDR3 length: 14 amino acids. The V and J ends lost 2 bases and 4 bases, in that order; junction bases with no gene match: 5. Germline V lookup: CDR1 SGHDT, CDR2 YYEEEE. The CDR3 sequence is CASSFDREVYGYTF. The CDR3 DNA reads TGTGCCAGCAGCTTCGACAGGGAGGTCTATGGCTACACCTTC.

This clonotype came up many times. The rearrangement joins TRBV12-3 or TRBV12-4 to TRBJ2-2, with D unresolved. The CDR3 is 14 amino acids. V was cut by 11 bases and J by 4 bases, with 17 bases left in between. CDR3 nucleotides: TGTGCCGGACGGATAGGGTTTGCCACCGGGGAGCTGTTTTTT. It yields the protein CAGRIGFATGELFF.

The table lists this clonotype with a few counts. This sequence joins TRBV20-1 and TRBJ2-7, with 8 nucleotides matching TRBD2. J gave up 4 bases and V 4 bases, and 6 bases lay outside the gene matches. The CDR3 sequence is 13 residues long. Germline-derived CDR1 and CDR2 are DFQATT and SNEGSKA (reference sequence). The CDR3 loop reads CSATAREGYEQYF. The CDR3 DNA reads as TGCAGTGCTACCGCCCGGGAGGGTTACGAGCAGTACTTC.

Only a few counts were recorded for this clonotype. The J gene is TRBJ2-5, the V gene TRBV20-1, with D possibly matching TRBD2 (6 bases). CDR1 is DFQATT and CDR2 is SNEGSKA in the germline V gene (reference sequence). Trimming removed 0 bases from V and 4 bases from J, with 24 bases in between. The CDR3 has 18 amino acids. CDR3 coding DNA: TGCAGTGCTAGAGATGGTGGCGGACTAACAATTTCCGGAGAGACCCAGTACTTC. Protein product: CSARDGGGLTISGETQYF.

The chain links TRBV4-3 to TRBJ2-3; D remains unclear. The CDR3 covers 18 residues. Germline V gene lookup returns CDR1 LGHNA and CDR2 YSLEER. V was shortened by 1 base and J by 4 bases, with 21 bases between the two germline ends. Here the CDR3 DNA reads TGCGCCAGCAGCCAAGGAGATACCGGGCCAGAAAAACCAGATACGCAGTATTTT. Residues: CASSQGDTGPEKPDTQYF.

This clonotype was detected a few times. The chain carries TRBV6-2 or TRBV6-3 and TRBJ1-5; D uncertain. Germline CDR1 is MNHEY and CDR2 is SVGEGT. This CDR3 comprises 12 residues. Trimming took 5 bases from V and 6 from J, leaving 8 bases between them. The CDR3 loop is CASSPDLQPQHF. The CDR3 nucleotides are TGTGCCAGCAGTCCCGATCTTCAGCCCCAGCATTTT.

The V gene is TRBV6-2 or TRBV6-3, the J gene TRBJ2-2; 7 bases map to TRBD1. Unmatched junction bases numbered 17, after V lost 2 bases and J lost 2 bases. CDR3 length equals 20 residues. CDR1 and CDR2 from the germline V gene are MNHEY and SVGEGT. Written as DNA, the CDR3 is TGTGCCAGCAGTTACCCGCTCGAAACCGGGACAGCCCTAAACACCGGGGAGCTGTTTTTT. This translates into CASSYPLETGTALNTGELFF.

V usage is TRBV6-1 and J usage is TRBJ2-3; TRBD2 agrees at 10 bases. The V and J ends lost 6 bases and 4 bases, in that order; junction bases with no gene match: 13. Germline V lookup: CDR1 MNHNS, CDR2 SASEGT. This CDR3 is built from 17 residues. This chain's CDR3 is CASRDQAGGLFADTQYF. The CDR3 DNA sequence: TGTGCCAGCAGAGATCAAGCGGGGGGGCTTTTCGCAGATACGCAGTATTTT.

V usage is TRBV4-1 and J usage is TRBJ2-3; D gene ambiguous. CDR3 length: 14 amino acids. Germline-derived CDR1 and CDR2 are MGHRA and YSYEKL. Trimming pared 0 bases from V and 4 bases from J, leaving 8 bases between. CDR3 sequence (DNA): TGCGCCAGCAGCCAAGAAGTCCCACCAGATACGCAGTATTTT. Protein product: CASSQEVPPDTQYF.

A few counts support this clonotype. The genes are TRBV27 and TRBJ2-7; maybe TRBD1 (6 bases). V was clipped by 8 bases and J by 4 bases, with 12 bases between them. Germline CDR1 is MNHEY and CDR2 is SMNVEV (reference sequence). The CDR3 loop spans 12 amino acids. The CDR3 bases are TGTGCCAGCCGGGATCAGGGGTACGAGCAGTACTTC. Translated: CASRDQGYEQYF.

This clonotype occurred a few times. This chain connects TRBV20-1 to TRBJ1-3, with D unresolved. CDR1 and CDR2 from the germline V gene are DFQATT and SNEGSKA (reference sequence). This CDR3 is 14 amino acids long. Trimming took 3 bases from V and 0 from J, leaving 9 bases between them. CDR3 DNA: TGCAGTGCTAGCCCCTACTACTCTGGAAACACCATATATTTT. Protein product: CSASPYYSGNTIYF.

This clonotype was observed a handful of times. The chain joins TRBV11-2 to TRBJ2-5, with D perhaps TRBD1 or TRBD2 (5 bases each). CDR1 is SGHAT, CDR2 FQNNGV, per germline. The CDR3 contains 17 residues. Trimming took 0 bases from V and 5 from J, leaving 19 bases between them. CDR3 sequence (DNA): TGTGCCAGCAGCTTAGATTCCTCCACGGGGCCGAGGGAGACCCAGTACTTC. It translates to CASSLDSSTGPRETQYF.

The chain combines TRBV5-1 with TRBJ2-1; 7 positions agree with TRBD2. The CDR3 is 12 residues long. Per the germline V gene, CDR1 is SGHRS and CDR2 is YFSETQ. Trimming removed 3 bases from V and 9 bases from J; junction bases left unmatched: 3. As DNA, the CDR3 is TGCGCCAGCAGCTGGGGAGGGAGTGAGCAGTTCTTC. It encodes CASSWGGSEQFF.

Ten or more counts support this clonotype. J is TRBJ2-5 and V is TRBV25-1; possibly TRBD2 for D (6 bases). CDR3 size: 14 residues. Germline CDR1 is MGHDK and CDR2 is SYGVNS. With 3 bases removed from V and 5 bases from J, the gap between germline ends came to 13 bases. The CDR3 nucleotides are TGTGCCAGCAGTGATGGAGGGGTTGTGGAGACCCAGTACTTC. Translated, it gives CASSDGGVVETQYF.